Below are 14 T cell receptor beta chains sequenced from a single sample in a study of blood T cell repertoires in COVID-19. TCRdb's table, derived via immunoSEQ multiplex PCR, lists solely in-frame clones and lacks some. The sample lists almost 250,000 clones; about 82% were seen once. Sample: PBMCs or T cells enriched from blood (not recorded which). The receptor source for this set is a woman in her forties or fifties with acute COVID-19.

The chain combines TRBV14 with TRBJ1-1; D unclear. Per the germline V gene, CDR1 is SGHDN and CDR2 is FVKESK. Trimming left V 0 bases short and J 6 bases short, with 11 bases between. The CDR3 has 14 amino acids. The CDR3, as DNA: TGTGCCAGCAGCCAAGATATAGGGAGCGCTGAAGCTTTCTTT. Its translation: CASSQDIGSAEAFF.

In regard to this clone: One end of the junction is discordant with germline, which a read error may explain. The chain has TRBV10-2 and TRBJ1-4, with 7 bases aligning to TRBD1. The CDR3 runs to 15 residues. Germline V gene lookup returns CDR1 WSHSY and CDR2 SAAADI. CDR3 residues: CASSVDRATNEKLFF. In nucleotides, the CDR3 is TGCGCCAGCAGTGTAGACAGGGCAACGAATGAAAAACTGTTTTTT.

The chain employs TRBV6-5 and TRBJ2-7; D is uncertain. The germline V gene encodes CDR1 MNHEY and CDR2 SVGAGI. The V end was cut by 2 bases, the J end by 4 bases, with 12 bases between. The CDR3 sequence is 14 residues long. The CDR3, as DNA: TGTGCCAGCAGTTACGGGCCACAACCTTACGAGCAGTACTTC. It translates to CASSYGPQPYEQYF.

The chain employs TRBV18 and TRBJ2-7; a possible D gene is TRBD2 (5 bases). Trimming cost V 1 base and J 2 bases, with 9 bases left between them. This CDR3 has 14 residues. Germline values: CDR1 KGHSH, CDR2 LQKENI. The CDR3 spells CASSPRDGTYEQYF. CDR3 DNA: TGTGCCAGCTCACCACGAGACGGGACCTACGAGCAGTACTTC.

V usage is TRBV7-2 and J usage is TRBJ1-2; 7 nucleotides match TRBD1. V was clipped by 4 bases and J by 2 bases; unmatched bases: 7. The length of the CDR3 is 15 residues. Germline V gene data show CDR1 as SGHTA and CDR2 as FQGNSA. The CDR3 loop is CASSSGQAGNYGYTF. CDR3 sequence (DNA): TGTGCCAGCAGCTCAGGACAGGCGGGGAACTATGGCTACACCTTC. The variable domain in full, completed from reference TRBV7-2 and TRBJ1-2, reads GAGVSQSPSNKVTEKGKDVELRCDPISGHTALYWYRQSLGQGLEFLIYFQGNSAPDKSGLPSDRFSAERTGGSVSTLTIQRTQQEDSAVYLCASSSGQAGNYGYTFGSGTRLTVV.

This chain joins TRBV2 and TRBJ1-2; 8 nucleotides line up with TRBD1. The CDR3 loop spans 15 amino acids. CDR1 is SNHLY and CDR2 is FYNNEI in the germline V gene. The J segment lost 4 bases and the V segment lost 6 bases, leaving 10 bases of the junction unmatched. CDR3 DNA: TGTGCCAGCAGGGGTAGTGGACAGGGCCCCTATGGCTACACCTTC. Translation gives CASRGSGQGPYGYTF.

V gene TRBV7-9 combines with J gene TRBJ2-5, with D possibly TRBD2 on 5 matching bases. CDR3 length: 14 amino acids. The V gene lost 4 bases and the J gene lost 2 bases, with 11 bases spanning the gap. Germline V gives CDR1 SEHNR, CDR2 FQNEAQ (reference sequence). CDR3 coding DNA: TGTGCCAGCAGCTCCGTCGCGGGTCAAGAGACCCAGTACTTC. It codes for CASSSVAGQETQYF. The full variable domain, with the rest looked up from reference TRBV7-9 and TRBJ2-5, is DTGVSQNPRHKITKRGQNVTFRCDPISEHNRLYWYRQTLGQGPEFLTYFQNEAQLEKSRLLSDRFSAERPKGSFSTLEIQRTEQGDSAMYLCASSSVAGQETQYFGPGTRLLVL.

This clone is deemed medium-sized. Distinct nucleotide sequences in the sample also encode this CDR3. This chain joins TRBV30 and TRBJ1-2; 11 bases are shared with TRBD1. V dropped 3 bases and J dropped 4; count of bases not matched to a gene: 4. Germline V CDR1 and CDR2: GTSNPN, SVGIG (reference sequence). The CDR3 loop spans 14 amino acids. The CDR3 bases are TGTGCCTGGAGGGGACAGGGGGACCCCTATGGCTACACCTTC. Translated, it gives CAWRGQGDPYGYTF.

This clone was seen just once. The CDR3 bases are TGTGCCAGCAGTTTATTCGGGGGGGTCGGCGGGGAGCTGTTTTTT. This gives the protein CASSLFGGVGGELFF. The rearrangement uses TRBV27 and TRBJ2-2, with TRBD2 matching 8 bases. V shed 1 base, J shed 7 bases, and the junction held 5 bases outside the gene matches. This CDR3 region has 15 residues. Germline V lookup: CDR1 MNHEY, CDR2 SMNVEV (reference sequence).

This chain joins TRBV5-1 and TRBJ1-1; D is possibly TRBD1 (5 bases). CDR1 SGHRS and CDR2 YFSETQ come from the germline V gene. CDR3 length equals 13 residues. The V and J ends lost 5 bases and 1 base respectively, with 9 bases between them. CDR3 protein: CASRVQGNTEAFF. The CDR3 DNA reads as TGCGCCAGCAGGGTGCAGGGGAACACTGAAGCTTTCTTT.

The gene calls are TRBV9 and TRBJ2-1; TRBD2 matches 7 bases. After removal of 1 base from V and 4 bases from J, the junction contained 5 bases not matched to a gene. Germline lookup yields CDR1 SGDLS and CDR2 YYNGEE. The CDR3 contains 15 residues. The CDR3 sequence is CASSVYGTTYNEQFF. CDR3 sequence (DNA): TGTGCCAGCAGCGTATACGGGACTACATACAATGAGCAGTTCTTC.

The rearrangement joins TRBV18 to TRBJ1-5; D might be TRBD1 (6 bases). Germline V gives CDR1 KGHSH, CDR2 LQKENI. V lost 1 base and J 0 bases, leaving 13 bases between the germline ends. CDR3 length: 17 residues. The CDR3 reads CASSPLGGAYSNQPQHF. The CDR3 DNA sequence: TGTGCCAGCTCACCACTTGGGGGGGCGTATAGCAATCAGCCCCAGCATTTT.

V gene TRBV9 combines with J gene TRBJ2-2, with D possibly matching TRBD1 (5 bases). With 0 bases removed from V and 0 bases from J, the gap between germline ends came to 12 bases. CDR1 SGDLS and CDR2 YYNGEE come from the germline V gene. The length of the CDR3 is 17 residues. In DNA form, the CDR3 reads TGTGCCAGCAGCGTAGATCCCCCGGACACGAACACCGGGGAGCTGTTTTTT. Translation gives CASSVDPPDTNTGELFF.

This clone has more than one count but fewer than ten. The gene calls are TRBV11-2 and TRBJ2-7; 11 positions match TRBD2. The CDR3 consists of 18 residues. After removal of 2 bases from V and 0 bases from J, the junction contained 9 bases not matched to a gene. Per germline, CDR1 SGHAT and CDR2 FQNNGV. The CDR3 sequence: CASSLRLAGIGVSYEQYF. The DNA for the CDR3 is TGTGCCAGCAGCTTAAGACTAGCGGGGATCGGGGTCTCCTACGAGCAGTACTTC.